A selection of T cell receptor beta chains follows, all from one sample in a study of blood T cell repertoires in COVID-19. Assay: immunoSEQ multiplex PCR; the TCRdb copy retains only in-frame clones and omits some. The data show around 50,000 clones, about 82% seen once. Input material: peripheral blood. These receptors originate from a woman of 80 years or more with acute or convalescent COVID-19. Both conserved end residues are part of each CDR3. The order of the fields is V gene, clone size, CDR3 protein. Only part of the rows carry a size: once, few, many, or a class if the clone is expanded.

v_gene: TRBV7-2; abundance: .; CDR3aa: CASSLMGSGGNTGELFF
v_gene: TRBV19; abundance: .; CDR3aa: CASSKEGANYGYTF
v_gene: TRBV11-2; abundance: .; CDR3aa: CASSLLAGGAYNEQFF
v_gene: TRBV6-5; abundance: .; CDR3aa: CAVGPQGGYTF
v_gene: TRBV7-9; abundance: once; CDR3aa: CASSLGQGIATNEKLFF
v_gene: TRBV7-9; abundance: .; CDR3aa: CASSPLRTLSGNTIYF
v_gene: TRBV28; abundance: once; CDR3aa: CASSNLRTGPHSPLHF
v_gene: TRBV12-2; abundance: .; CDR3aa: CASRLVKNDRTPSGANVLTF
v_gene: TRBV3-1/TRBV3-2; abundance: .; CDR3aa: CASSAPGTGIGFF
v_gene: TRBV11-2; abundance: .; CDR3aa: CASSLDLTGRSTEAFF
v_gene: TRBV6-5; abundance: many; CDR3aa: CASSLTSGSFNEQFF
v_gene: TRBV7-9; abundance: once; CDR3aa: CASSPSLGGMETQYF
v_gene: TRBV11-1; abundance: .; CDR3aa: CASSFGLAGDTGELFF
v_gene: TRBV5-4; abundance: .; CDR3aa: CASSLQRGAALYGYTF
v_gene: TRBV7-6; abundance: .; CDR3aa: CASSLAGQGVRVEQFF
v_gene: TRBV19; abundance: .; CDR3aa: CASQGAGGYTF
v_gene: TRBV5-1; abundance: few; CDR3aa: CASSIWGPDGPSSYNEQFF
v_gene: TRBV5-1; abundance: .; CDR3aa: CASSFIDTGELFF
v_gene: TRBV20-1; abundance: .; CDR3aa: CSDRSNYGYTF
v_gene: TRBV5-1; abundance: .; CDR3aa: CASSYGGGDYGYTF
v_gene: TRBV19; abundance: .; CDR3aa: CASSMTGTRSSTEAFF
v_gene: TRBV5-4; abundance: .; CDR3aa: CASSLELPGEYGYTF
v_gene: TRBV7-2; abundance: few; CDR3aa: CASSSRNPVSKAFF
v_gene: TRBV19; abundance: once; CDR3aa: CASSATRGQGARETQYF
v_gene: TRBV5-1; abundance: few; CDR3aa: CASSPRRPGQRNTGELFF
v_gene: TRBV18; abundance: .; CDR3aa: CASSPGQGVGNEQFF
v_gene: TRBV4-2; abundance: .; CDR3aa: CASSPGTSNDNEQFF
v_gene: TRBV7-9; abundance: .; CDR3aa: CASKSGRGTGNTIYF
v_gene: TRBV5-6; abundance: .; CDR3aa: CASSFTVTNTGELFF
v_gene: TRBV9; abundance: .; CDR3aa: CASSARQGSDTEAFF
v_gene: TRBV12-5; abundance: .; CDR3aa: CASGLRTGSTSPLHF
v_gene: TRBV15; abundance: .; CDR3aa: CATSRNPRATNEKLFF
v_gene: TRBV13; abundance: .; CDR3aa: CVSSSYLRGTDTQYF
v_gene: TRBV7-8; abundance: .; CDR3aa: CASSSGRGGELFF
v_gene: TRBV4-2; abundance: .; CDR3aa: CASSQDGTGVGDEQFF
v_gene: TRBV27; abundance: .; CDR3aa: CASSRGLLRNTEAFF
v_gene: TRBV9; abundance: .; CDR3aa: CASSVVGTGGYEQYF
v_gene: TRBV12-2; abundance: .; CDR3aa: CASRLARTLAGGESSTDTQYF
v_gene: TRBV18; abundance: .; CDR3aa: CASSPPGATNEKLFF
v_gene: TRBV3-1/TRBV3-2; abundance: .; CDR3aa: CASSQAARGEDGYTF
v_gene: TRBV5-1; abundance: once; CDR3aa: CASSWTSGANNEQFF
v_gene: TRBV4-1; abundance: .; CDR3aa: CASSQDGASSDEQFF
v_gene: TRBV10-3; abundance: .; CDR3aa: CANYPGQGNTIYF
v_gene: TRBV24-1; abundance: .; CDR3aa: CATSDFYGGVVQPQHF
v_gene: TRBV19; abundance: .; CDR3aa: CASDRGWRETNQPQHF
v_gene: TRBV14; abundance: few; CDR3aa: CASSRLQESPLHF
v_gene: TRBV5-6; abundance: .; CDR3aa: CASSLYNEQFF
v_gene: TRBV30; abundance: .; CDR3aa: CAWGTGGGYTF
v_gene: TRBV4-2; abundance: .; CDR3aa: CASSQPSGRDRGTTDTQYF
v_gene: TRBV3-1/TRBV3-2; abundance: .; CDR3aa: CASSQGWTVSGASVLTF
v_gene: TRBV18; abundance: .; CDR3aa: CASTDRGSDTQYF
v_gene: TRBV4-1; abundance: .; CDR3aa: CASSQDSSGGHFEQYF
v_gene: TRBV9; abundance: .; CDR3aa: CASSLGQNTEAFF
v_gene: TRBV7-2; abundance: .; CDR3aa: CASRSGGGSEKLFF
v_gene: TRBV12-3/TRBV12-4; abundance: few; CDR3aa: CASSRGYNEQFF
v_gene: TRBV18; abundance: .; CDR3aa: CASSPPDGGRQTQYF
v_gene: TRBV30; abundance: once; CDR3aa: CAWSVKPRGTQYF
v_gene: TRBV15; abundance: .; CDR3aa: CATSREPLRRGNGYTF
v_gene: TRBV7-9; abundance: .; CDR3aa: CASSLRTGGDGYTF
v_gene: TRBV5-1; abundance: few; CDR3aa: CASSAGVRQDTDTQYF